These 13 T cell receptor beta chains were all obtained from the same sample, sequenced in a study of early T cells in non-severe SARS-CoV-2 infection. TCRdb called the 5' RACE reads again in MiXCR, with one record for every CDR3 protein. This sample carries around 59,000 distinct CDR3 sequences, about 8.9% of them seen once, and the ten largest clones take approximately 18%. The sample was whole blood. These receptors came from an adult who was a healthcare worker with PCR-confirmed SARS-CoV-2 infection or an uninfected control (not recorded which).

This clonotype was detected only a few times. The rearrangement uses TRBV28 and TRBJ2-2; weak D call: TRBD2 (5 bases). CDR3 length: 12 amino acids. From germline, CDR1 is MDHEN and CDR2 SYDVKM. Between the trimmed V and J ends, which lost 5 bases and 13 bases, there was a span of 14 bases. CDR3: CASSHGVNGLFF. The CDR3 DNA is TGTGCCAGCAGTCACGGGGTTAACGGGCTGTTTTTT.

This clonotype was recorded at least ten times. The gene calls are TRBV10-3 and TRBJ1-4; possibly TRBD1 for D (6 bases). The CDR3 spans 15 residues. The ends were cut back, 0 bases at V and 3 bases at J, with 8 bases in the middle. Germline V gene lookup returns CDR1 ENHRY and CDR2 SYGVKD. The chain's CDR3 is CAISESQGPNEKLFF. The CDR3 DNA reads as TGTGCCATCAGTGAGTCCCAGGGGCCTAATGAAAAACTGTTTTTT.

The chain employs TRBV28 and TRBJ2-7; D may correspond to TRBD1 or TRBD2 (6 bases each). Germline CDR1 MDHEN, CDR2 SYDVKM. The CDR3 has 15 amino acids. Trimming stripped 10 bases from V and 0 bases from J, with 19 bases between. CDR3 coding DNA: TGTGCCACCGGAGGGGGACAACTCCTCTCCTACGAGCAGTACTTC. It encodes CATGGGQLLSYEQYF.

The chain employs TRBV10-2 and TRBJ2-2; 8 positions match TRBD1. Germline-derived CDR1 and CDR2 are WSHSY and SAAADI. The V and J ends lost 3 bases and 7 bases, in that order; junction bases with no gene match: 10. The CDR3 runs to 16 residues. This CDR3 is CASSDPPGGAGGELFF. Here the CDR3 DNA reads TGCGCCAGCAGTGACCCACCAGGGGGCGCGGGCGGGGAGCTGTTTTTT.

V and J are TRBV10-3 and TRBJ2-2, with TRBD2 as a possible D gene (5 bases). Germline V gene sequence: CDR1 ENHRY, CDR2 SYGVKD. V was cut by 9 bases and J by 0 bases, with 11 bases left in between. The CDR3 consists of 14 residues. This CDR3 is CAIASGSNTGELFF. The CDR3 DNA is TGTGCCATAGCAAGCGGATCGAACACCGGGGAGCTGTTTTTT.

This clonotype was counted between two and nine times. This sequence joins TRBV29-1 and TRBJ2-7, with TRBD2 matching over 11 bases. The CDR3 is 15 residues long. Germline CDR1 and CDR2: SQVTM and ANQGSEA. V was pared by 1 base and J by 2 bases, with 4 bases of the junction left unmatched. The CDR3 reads CSVEVTSGSPYEQYF. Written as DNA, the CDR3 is TGCAGCGTTGAAGTAACTAGCGGGAGTCCCTACGAGCAGTACTTC.

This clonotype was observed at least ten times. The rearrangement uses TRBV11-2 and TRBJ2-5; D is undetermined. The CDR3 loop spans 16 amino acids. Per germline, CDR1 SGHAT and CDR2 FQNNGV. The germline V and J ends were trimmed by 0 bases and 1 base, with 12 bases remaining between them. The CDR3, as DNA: TGTGCCAGCAGCTTAGAAGGTCTCGGAGCCCAAGAGACCCAGTACTTC. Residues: CASSLEGLGAQETQYF.

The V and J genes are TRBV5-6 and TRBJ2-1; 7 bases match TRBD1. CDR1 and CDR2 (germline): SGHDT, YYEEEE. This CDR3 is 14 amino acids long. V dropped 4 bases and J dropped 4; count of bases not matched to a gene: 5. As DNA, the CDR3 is TGTGCCAGCAGCCTGGACAGGTTTTACAATGAGCAGTTCTTC. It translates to CASSLDRFYNEQFF.

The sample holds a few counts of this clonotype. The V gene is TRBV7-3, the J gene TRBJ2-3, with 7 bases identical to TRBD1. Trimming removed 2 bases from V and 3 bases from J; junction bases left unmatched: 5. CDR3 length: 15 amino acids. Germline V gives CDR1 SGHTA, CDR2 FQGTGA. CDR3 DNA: TGTGCCAGCAGCTTATCGGCCAGGGGGACAGATACGCAGTATTTT. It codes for CASSLSARGTDTQYF.

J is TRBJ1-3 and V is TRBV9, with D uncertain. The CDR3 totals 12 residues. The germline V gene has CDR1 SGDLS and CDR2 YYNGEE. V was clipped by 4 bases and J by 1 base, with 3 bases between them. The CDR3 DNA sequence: TGTGCCAGCAGCCAATCTGGAAACACCATATATTTT. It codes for CASSQSGNTIYF.

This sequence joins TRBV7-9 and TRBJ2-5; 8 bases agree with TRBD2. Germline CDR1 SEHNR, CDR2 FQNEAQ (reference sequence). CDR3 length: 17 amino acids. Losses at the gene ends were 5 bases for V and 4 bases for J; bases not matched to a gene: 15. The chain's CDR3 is CASSLGLAGGSPETQYF. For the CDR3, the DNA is TGTGCCAGCAGCCTTGGCCTGGCGGGAGGCTCCCCAGAGACCCAGTACTTC.

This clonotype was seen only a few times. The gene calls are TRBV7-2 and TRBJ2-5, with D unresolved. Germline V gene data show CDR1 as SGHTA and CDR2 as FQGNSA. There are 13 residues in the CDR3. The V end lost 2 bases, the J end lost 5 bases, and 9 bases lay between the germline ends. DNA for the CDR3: TGTGCCAGCAGCTTATCGCCGATCGAGACCCAGTACTTC. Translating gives CASSLSPIETQYF.

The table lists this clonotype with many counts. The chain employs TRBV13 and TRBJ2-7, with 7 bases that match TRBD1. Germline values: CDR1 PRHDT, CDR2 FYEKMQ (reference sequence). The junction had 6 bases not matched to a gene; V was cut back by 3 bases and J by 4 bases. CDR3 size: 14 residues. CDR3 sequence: CASSLGQTHYEQYF. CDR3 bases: TGTGCCAGCAGCTTGGGACAGACTCATTACGAGCAGTACTTC.